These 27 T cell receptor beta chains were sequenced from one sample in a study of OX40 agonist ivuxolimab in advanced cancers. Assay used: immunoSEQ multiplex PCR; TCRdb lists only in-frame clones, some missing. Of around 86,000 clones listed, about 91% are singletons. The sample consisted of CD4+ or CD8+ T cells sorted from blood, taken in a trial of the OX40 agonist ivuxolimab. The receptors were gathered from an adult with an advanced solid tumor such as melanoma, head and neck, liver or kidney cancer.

CDR3 sequence: CASSFYSGGGEQYF. Written as DNA, the CDR3 is TGTGCCAGCAGTTTCTATAGCGGCGGCGGCGAGCAGTACTTC. The chain links TRBV6-5 to TRBJ2-7, with D maybe TRBD2 (6 bases). Looked up from germline, CDR1 is MNHEY and CDR2 is SVGAGI. The CDR3 contains 14 residues. V was trimmed by 4 bases and J by 6 bases, leaving 16 bases between them.

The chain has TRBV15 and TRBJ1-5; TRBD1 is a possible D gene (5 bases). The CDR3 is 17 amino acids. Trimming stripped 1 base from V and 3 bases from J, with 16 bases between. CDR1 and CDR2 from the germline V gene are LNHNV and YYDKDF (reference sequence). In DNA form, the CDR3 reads TGTGCCACCAGCAGAGTGGCAGGAGGGGATTACAATCAGCCCCAGCATTTT. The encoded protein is CATSRVAGGDYNQPQHF.

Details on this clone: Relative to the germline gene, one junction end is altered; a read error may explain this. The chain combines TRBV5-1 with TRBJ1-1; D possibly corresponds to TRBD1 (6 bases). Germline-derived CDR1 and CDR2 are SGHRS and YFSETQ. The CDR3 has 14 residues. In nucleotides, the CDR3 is TGCGCCAGCAGTTTGGACAGATCCCCAAATGAAGCTTTCTTT. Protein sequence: CASSLDRSPNEAFF.

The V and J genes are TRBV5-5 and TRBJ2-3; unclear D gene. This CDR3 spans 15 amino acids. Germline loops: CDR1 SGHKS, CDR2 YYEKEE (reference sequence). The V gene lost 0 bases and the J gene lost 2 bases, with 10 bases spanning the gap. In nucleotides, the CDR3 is TGTGCCAGCAGCTTGGCCCCGACAATCACAGATACGCAGTATTTT. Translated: CASSLAPTITDTQYF.

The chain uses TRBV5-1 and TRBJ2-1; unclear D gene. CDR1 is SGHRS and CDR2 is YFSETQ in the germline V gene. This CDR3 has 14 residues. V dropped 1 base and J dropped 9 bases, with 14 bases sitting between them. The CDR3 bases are TGCGCCAGCAGCTTGTCTCAGGAGAAGGGTGAGCAGTTCTTC. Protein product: CASSLSQEKGEQFF.

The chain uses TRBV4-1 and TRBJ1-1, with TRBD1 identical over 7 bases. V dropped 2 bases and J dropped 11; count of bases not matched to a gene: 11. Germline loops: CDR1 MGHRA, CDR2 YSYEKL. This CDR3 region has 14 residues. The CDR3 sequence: CASSQPRQGTLAFF. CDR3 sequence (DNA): TGCGCCAGCAGCCAACCAAGACAGGGCACCTTGGCTTTCTTT.

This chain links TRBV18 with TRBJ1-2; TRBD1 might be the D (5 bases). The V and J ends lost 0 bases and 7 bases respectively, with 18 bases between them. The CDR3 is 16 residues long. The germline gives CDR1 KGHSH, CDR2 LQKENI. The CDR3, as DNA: TGTGCCAGCTCACCACCGCAGACAGCGCTGGGTTCTGGCTACACCTTC. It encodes CASSPPQTALGSGYTF.

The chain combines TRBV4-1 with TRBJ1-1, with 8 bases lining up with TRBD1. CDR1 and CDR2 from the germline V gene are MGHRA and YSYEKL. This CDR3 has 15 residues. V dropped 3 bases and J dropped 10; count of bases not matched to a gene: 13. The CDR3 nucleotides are TGCGCCAGCAGCCAGACCGTCTTACAGGGGGTCGGAGCTTTCTTT. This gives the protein CASSQTVLQGVGAFF.

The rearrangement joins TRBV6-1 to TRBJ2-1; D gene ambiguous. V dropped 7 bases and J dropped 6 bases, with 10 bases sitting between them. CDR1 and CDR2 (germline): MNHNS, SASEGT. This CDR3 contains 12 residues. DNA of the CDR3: TGTGCCAGCAAAGCCGATACCAATGAGCAGTTCTTC. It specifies CASKADTNEQFF.

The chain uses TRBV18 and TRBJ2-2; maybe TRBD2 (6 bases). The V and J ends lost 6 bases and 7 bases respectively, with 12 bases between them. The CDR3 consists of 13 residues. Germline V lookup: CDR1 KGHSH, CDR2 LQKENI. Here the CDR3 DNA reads TGTGCCAGCTCTCCTCGGCGGGGCGGGGAGCTGTTTTTT. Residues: CASSPRRGGELFF.

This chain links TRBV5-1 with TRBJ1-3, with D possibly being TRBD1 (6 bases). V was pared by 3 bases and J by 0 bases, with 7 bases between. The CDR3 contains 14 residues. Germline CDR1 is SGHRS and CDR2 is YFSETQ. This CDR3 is CASSSDSSGNTIYF. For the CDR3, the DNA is TGCGCCAGCAGCTCGGACAGCTCTGGAAACACCATATATTTT.

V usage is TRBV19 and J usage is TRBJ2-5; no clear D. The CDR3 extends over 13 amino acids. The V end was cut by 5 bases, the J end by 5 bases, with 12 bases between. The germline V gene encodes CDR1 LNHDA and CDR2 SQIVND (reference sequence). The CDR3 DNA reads TGTGCCAGTAGTCTGTCCAGCGTGGAGACCCAGTACTTC. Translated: CASSLSSVETQYF.

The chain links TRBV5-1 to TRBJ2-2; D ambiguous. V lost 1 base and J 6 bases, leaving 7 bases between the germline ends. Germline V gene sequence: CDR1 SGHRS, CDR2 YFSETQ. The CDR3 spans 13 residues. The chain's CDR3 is CASSLLRPGELFF. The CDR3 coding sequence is TGCGCCAGCAGCTTGTTACGGCCCGGGGAGCTGTTTTTT. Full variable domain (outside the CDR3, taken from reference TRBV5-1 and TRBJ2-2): KAGVTQTPRYLIKTRGQQVTLSCSPISGHRSVSWYQQTPGQGLQFLFEYFSETQRNKGNFPGRFSGRQFSNSRSEMNVSTLELGDSALYLCASSLLRPGELFFGEGSRLTVL.

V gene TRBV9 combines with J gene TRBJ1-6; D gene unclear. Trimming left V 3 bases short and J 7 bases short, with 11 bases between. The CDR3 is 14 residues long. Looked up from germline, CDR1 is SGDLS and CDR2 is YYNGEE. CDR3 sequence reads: CASSGTQTNSPLHF. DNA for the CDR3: TGTGCCAGCAGCGGTACACAGACCAATTCACCCCTCCACTTT.

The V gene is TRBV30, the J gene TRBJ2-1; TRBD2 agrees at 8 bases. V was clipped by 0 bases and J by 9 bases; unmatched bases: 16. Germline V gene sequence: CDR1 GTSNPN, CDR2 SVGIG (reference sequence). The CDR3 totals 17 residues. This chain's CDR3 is CAWSVRGLESFGSEQFF. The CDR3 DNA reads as TGTGCCTGGAGTGTACGGGGACTAGAGAGTTTTGGTAGTGAGCAGTTCTTC.

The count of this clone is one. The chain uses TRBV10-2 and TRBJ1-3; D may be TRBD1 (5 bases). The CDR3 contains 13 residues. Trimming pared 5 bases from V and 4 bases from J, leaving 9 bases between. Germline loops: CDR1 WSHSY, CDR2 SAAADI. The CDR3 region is CASSWTLGNTIYF. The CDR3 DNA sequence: TGCGCCAGCAGTTGGACACTCGGAAACACCATATATTTT.

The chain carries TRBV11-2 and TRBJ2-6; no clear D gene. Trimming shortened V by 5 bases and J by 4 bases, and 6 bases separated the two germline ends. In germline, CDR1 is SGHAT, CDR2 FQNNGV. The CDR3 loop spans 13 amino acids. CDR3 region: CASSLVGANVLTF. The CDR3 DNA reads TGTGCCAGCAGCCTAGTGGGGGCCAACGTCCTGACTTTC.

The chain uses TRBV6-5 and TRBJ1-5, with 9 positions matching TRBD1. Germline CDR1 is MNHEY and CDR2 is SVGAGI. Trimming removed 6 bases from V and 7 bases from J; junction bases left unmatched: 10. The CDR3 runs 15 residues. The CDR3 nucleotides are TGTGCCAGCAGCACCGGGACAGGGTTCAGCCAGCCCCAGCATTTT. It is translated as CASSTGTGFSQPQHF.

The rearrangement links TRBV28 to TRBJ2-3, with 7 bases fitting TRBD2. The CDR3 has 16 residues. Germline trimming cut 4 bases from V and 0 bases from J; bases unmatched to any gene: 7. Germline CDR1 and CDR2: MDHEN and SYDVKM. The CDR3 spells CASSSPSAGSTDTQYF. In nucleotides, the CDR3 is TGTGCCAGCAGTTCCCCGTCAGCGGGGAGCACAGATACGCAGTATTTT.

Here the CDR3 DNA reads TGTGCCAGCAGCTTAAGGGCCTCGACTGGTGCGGGCACAGATACGCAGTATTTT. It translates to CASSLRASTGAGTDTQYF. The J gene is TRBJ2-3, the V gene TRBV7-9; D not resolved. V was shortened by 2 bases and J by 1 base, with 19 bases between the two germline ends. This CDR3 is 18 amino acids long. Germline V gives CDR1 SEHNR, CDR2 FQNEAQ (reference sequence).

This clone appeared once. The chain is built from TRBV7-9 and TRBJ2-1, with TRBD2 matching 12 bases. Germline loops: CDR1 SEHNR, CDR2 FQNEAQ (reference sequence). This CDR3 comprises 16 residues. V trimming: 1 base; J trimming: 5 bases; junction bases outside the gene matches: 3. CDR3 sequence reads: CASSLGRLAGDNEQFF. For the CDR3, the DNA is TGTGCCAGCAGCTTAGGGAGACTAGCGGGAGACAATGAGCAGTTCTTC.

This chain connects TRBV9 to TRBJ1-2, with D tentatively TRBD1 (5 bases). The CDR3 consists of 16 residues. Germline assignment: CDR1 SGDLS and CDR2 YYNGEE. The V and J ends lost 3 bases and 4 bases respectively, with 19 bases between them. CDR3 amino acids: CASSAAGVRASYGYTF. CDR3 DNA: TGTGCCAGCAGCGCCGCGGGGGTAAGAGCCAGCTATGGCTACACCTTC.

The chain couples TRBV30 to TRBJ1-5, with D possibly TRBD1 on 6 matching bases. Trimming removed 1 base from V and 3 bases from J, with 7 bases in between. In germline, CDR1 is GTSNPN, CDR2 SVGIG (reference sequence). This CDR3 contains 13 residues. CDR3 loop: CAWSGQANQPQHF. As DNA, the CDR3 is TGTGCCTGGAGTGGACAGGCCAATCAGCCCCAGCATTTT.

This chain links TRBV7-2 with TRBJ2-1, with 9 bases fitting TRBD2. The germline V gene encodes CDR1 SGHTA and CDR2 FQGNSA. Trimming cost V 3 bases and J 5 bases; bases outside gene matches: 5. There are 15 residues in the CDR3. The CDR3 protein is CASSFAGGPHNEQFF. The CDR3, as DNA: TGTGCCAGCAGCTTTGCGGGAGGGCCGCACAATGAGCAGTTCTTC.

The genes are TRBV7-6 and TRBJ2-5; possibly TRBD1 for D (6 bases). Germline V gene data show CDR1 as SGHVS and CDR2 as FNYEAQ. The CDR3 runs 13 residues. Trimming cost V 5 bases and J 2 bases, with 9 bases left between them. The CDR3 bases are TGTGCCAGCAGCGTAGGACAGCAAGAGACCCAGTACTTC. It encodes CASSVGQQETQYF.

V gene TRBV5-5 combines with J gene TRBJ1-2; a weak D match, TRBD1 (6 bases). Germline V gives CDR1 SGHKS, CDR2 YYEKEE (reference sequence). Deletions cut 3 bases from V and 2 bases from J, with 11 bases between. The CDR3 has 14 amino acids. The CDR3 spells CASSSTGRNYGYTF. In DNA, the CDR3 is TGTGCCAGCAGCTCGACAGGTCGGAACTATGGCTACACCTTC.

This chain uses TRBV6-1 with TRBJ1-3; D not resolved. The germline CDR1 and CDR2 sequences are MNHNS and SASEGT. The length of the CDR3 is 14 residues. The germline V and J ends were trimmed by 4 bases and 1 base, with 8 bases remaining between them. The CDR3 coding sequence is TGTGCCAGCAGTGCACTGCTATCTGGAAACACCATATATTTT. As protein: CASSALLSGNTIYF.